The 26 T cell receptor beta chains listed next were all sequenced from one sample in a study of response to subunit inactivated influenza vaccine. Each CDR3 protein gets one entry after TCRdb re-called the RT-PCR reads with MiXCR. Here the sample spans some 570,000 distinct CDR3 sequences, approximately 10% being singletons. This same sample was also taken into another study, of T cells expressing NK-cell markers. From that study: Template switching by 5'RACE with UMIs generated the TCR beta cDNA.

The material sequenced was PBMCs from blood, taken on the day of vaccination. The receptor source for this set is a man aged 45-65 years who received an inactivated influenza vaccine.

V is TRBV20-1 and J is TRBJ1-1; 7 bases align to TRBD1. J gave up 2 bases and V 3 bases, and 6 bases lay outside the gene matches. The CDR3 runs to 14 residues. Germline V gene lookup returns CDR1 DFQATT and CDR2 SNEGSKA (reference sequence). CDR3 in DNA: TGCAGTGCTAGGGGGGACAGCCCTAACACTGAAGCTTTCTTT. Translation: CSARGDSPNTEAFF.

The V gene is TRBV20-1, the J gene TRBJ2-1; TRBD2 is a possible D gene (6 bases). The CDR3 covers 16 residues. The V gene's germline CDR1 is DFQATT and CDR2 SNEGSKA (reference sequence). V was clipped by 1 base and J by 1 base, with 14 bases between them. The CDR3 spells CSARAFRAGSYNEQFF. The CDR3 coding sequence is TGCAGTGCTAGAGCGTTCCGAGCGGGTTCCTACAATGAGCAGTTCTTC.

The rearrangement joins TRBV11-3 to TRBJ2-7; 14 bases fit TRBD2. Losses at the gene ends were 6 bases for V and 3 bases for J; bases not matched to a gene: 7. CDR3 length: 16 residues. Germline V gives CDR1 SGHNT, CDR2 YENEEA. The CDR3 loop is CASSRGGTSGSYEQYF. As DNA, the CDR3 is TGTGCCAGCAGTCGAGGCGGGACTAGCGGGAGCTACGAGCAGTACTTC.

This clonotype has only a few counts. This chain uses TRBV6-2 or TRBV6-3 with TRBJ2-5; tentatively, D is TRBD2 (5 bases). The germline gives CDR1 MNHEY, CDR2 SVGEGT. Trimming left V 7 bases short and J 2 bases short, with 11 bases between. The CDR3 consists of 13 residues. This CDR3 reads CASNQAEQETQYF. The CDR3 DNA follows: TGTGCCAGCAACCAAGCGGAACAAGAGACCCAGTACTTC.

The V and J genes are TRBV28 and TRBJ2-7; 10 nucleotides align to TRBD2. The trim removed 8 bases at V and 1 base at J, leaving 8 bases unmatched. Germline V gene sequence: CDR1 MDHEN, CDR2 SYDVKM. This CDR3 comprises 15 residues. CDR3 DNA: TGTGCCAGCGTCGAAGCGGGGGGGAGGTCCTACGAGCAGTACTTC. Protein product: CASVEAGGRSYEQYF.

The CDR3 bases are TGTGCCAGCAGCCTAAACAGCGATAGCACAGATACGCAGTATTTT. It specifies CASSLNSDSTDTQYF. The V and J genes are TRBV11-3 and TRBJ2-3; D unresolved. The CDR3 spans 15 residues. Trimming removed 5 bases at V and 0 bases at J, with 12 bases between. CDR1 SGHNT and CDR2 YENEEA come from the germline V gene.

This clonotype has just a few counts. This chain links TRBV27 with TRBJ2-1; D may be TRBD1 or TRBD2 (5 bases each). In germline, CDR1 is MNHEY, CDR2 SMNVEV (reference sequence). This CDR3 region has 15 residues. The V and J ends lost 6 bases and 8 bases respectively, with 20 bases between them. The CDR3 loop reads CASSLSSQLGDEQFF. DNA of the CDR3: TGTGCCAGCAGCCTAAGTAGCCAACTGGGGGATGAGCAGTTCTTC.

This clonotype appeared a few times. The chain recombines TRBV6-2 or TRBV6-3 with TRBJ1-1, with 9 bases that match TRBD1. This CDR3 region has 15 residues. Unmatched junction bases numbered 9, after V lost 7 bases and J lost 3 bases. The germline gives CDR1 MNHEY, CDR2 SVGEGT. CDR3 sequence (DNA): TGTGCCAGCAACAATCGCAACAGGGGGCACACTGAAGCTTTCTTT. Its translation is CASNNRNRGHTEAFF.

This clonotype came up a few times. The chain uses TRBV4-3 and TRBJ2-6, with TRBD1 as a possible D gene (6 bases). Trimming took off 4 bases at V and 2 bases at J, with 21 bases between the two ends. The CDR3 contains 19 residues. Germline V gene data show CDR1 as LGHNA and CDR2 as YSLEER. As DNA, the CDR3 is TGCGCCAGCAGCCGAACTATAGGCAGGGGAACGGCTGGGGCCAACGTCCTGACTTTC. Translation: CASSRTIGRGTAGANVLTF.

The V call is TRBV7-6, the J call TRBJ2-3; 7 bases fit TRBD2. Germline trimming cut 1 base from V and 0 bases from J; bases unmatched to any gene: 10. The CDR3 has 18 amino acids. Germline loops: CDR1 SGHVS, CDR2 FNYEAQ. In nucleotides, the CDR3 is TGTGCCAGCAGCTTAGGGCGAGCGGGAATACCTAGCACAGATACGCAGTATTTT. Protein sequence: CASSLGRAGIPSTDTQYF.

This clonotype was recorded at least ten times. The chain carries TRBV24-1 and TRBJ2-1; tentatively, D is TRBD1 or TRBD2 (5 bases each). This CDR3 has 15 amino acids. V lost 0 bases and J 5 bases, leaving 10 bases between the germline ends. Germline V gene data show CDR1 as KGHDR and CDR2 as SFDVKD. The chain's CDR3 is CATSDLRGVHNEQFF. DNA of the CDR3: TGTGCCACCAGTGATTTGCGAGGGGTTCACAATGAGCAGTTCTTC.

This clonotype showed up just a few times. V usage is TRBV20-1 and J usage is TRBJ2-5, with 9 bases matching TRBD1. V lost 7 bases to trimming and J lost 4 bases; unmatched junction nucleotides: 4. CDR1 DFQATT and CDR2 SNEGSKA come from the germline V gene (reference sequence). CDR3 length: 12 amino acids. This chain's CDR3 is CSVGTGRETQYF. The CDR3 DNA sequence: TGCAGTGTTGGGACAGGGCGAGAGACCCAGTACTTC.

The CDR3 bases are TGTGCCAGCAGCTCGGGGGAGGGTGTCTACGAGCAGTACTTC. Translation: CASSSGEGVYEQYF. The chain is built from TRBV7-6 and TRBJ2-7, with 7 positions matching TRBD2. This CDR3 region has 14 residues. Germline lookup yields CDR1 SGHVS and CDR2 FNYEAQ. Germline trimming cut 4 bases from V and 3 bases from J; bases unmatched to any gene: 6.

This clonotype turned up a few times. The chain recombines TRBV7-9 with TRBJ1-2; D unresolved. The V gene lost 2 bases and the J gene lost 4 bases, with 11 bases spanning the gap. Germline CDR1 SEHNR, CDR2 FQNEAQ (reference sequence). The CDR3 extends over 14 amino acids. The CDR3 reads CASSLSVWTYGYTF. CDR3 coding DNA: TGTGCCAGCAGCTTAAGCGTTTGGACCTATGGCTACACCTTC.

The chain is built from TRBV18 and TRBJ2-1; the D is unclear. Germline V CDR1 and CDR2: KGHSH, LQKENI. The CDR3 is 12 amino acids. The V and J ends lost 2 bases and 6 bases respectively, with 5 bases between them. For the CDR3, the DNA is TGTGCCAGCTCACCAGCCTTCAATGAGCAGTTCTTC. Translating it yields CASSPAFNEQFF.

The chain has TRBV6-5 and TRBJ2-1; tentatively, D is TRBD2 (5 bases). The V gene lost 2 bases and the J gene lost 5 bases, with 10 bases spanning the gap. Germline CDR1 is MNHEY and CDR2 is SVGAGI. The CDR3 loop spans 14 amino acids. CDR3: CASSYRLPHNEQFF. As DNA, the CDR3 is TGTGCCAGCAGTTACAGACTACCTCACAATGAGCAGTTCTTC.

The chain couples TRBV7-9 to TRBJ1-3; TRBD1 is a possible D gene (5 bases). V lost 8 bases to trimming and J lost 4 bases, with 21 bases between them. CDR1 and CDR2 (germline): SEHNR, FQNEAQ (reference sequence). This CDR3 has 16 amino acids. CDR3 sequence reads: CASPSPRWDSGNTIYF. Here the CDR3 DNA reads TGTGCCAGCCCCTCCCCCCGGTGGGACTCAGGAAACACCATATATTTT.

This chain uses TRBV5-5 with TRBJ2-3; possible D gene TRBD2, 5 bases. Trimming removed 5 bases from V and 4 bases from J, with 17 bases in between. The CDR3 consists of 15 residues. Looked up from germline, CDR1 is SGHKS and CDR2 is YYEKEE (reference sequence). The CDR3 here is CASSERGRGADTQYF. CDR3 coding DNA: TGTGCCAGCAGTGAGCGTGGGAGAGGTGCAGATACGCAGTATTTT. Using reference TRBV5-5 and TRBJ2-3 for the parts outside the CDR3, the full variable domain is DAGVTQSPTHLIKTRGQQVTLRCSPISGHKSVSWYQQVLGQGPQFIFQYYEKEERGRGNFPDRFSARQFPNYSSELNVNALLLGDSALYLCASSERGRGADTQYFGPGTRLTVL.

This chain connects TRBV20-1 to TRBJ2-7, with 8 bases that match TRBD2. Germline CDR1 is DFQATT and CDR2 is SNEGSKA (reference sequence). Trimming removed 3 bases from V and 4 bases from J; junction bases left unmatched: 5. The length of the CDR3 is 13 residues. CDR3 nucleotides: TGCAGTGCTAGCCGGGGGGGCTCTTACGAGCAGTACTTC. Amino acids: CSASRGGSYEQYF.

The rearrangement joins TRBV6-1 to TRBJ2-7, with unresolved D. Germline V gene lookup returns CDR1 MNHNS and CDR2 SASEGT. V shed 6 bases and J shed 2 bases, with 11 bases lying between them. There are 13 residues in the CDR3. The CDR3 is CASRGQQAYEQYF. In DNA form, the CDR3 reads TGTGCCAGCAGAGGTCAGCAAGCCTACGAGCAGTACTTC.

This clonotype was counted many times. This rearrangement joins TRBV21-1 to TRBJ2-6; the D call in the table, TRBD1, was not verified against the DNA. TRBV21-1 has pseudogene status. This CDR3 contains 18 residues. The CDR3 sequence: CASSNHTTGSLGANVLTF. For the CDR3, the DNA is TGTGCCAGCAGCAATCACACGACAGGCTCCCTTGGGGCCAACGTCCTGACTTTC.

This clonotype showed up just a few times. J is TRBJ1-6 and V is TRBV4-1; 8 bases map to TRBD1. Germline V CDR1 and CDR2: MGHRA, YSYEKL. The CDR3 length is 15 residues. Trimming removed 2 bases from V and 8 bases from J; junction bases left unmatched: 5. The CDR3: CASSQRPGGDSPLHF. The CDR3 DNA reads TGCGCCAGCAGCCAACGTCCAGGGGGCGATTCACCCCTCCACTTT.

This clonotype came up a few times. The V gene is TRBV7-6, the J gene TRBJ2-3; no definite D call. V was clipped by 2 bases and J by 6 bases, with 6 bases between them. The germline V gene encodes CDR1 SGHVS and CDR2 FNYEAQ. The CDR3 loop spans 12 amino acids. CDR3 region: CASSLSYDTQYF. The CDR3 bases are TGTGCCAGCAGCTTATCATACGATACGCAGTATTTT.

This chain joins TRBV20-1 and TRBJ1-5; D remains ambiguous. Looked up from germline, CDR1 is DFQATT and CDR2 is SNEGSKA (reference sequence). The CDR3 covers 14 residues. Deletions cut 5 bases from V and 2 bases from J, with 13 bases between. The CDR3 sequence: CSARERIGNQPQHF. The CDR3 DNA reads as TGCAGTGCTCGGGAGCGAATAGGCAATCAGCCCCAGCATTTT.

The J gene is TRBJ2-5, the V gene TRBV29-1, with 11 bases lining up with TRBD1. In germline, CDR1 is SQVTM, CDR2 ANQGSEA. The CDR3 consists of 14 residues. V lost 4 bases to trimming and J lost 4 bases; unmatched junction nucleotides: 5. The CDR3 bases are TGCAGCGTTGGGGGGGGACAGGGGGGAGAGACCCAGTACTTC. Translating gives CSVGGGQGGETQYF.

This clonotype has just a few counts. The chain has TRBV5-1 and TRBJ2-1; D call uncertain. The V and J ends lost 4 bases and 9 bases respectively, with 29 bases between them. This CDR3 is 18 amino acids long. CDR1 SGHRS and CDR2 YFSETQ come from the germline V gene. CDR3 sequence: CASSPYSGPRLISSEQFF. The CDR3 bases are TGCGCCAGCAGCCCGTATTCCGGGCCGCGGTTAATTTCCAGTGAGCAGTTCTTC.